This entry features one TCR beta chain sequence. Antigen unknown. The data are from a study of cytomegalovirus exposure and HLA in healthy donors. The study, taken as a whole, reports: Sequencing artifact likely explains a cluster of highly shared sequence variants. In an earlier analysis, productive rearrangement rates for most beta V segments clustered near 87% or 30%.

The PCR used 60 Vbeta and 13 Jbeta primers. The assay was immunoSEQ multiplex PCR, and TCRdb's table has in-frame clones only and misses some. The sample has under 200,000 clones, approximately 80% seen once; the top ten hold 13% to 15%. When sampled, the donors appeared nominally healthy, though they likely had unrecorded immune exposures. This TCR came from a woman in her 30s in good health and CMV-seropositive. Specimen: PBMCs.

This chain's CDR3 is CAWSWTSGILLGYEQYF. The CDR3 nucleotides are TGTGCCTGGAGTTGGACTAGCGGGATTCTGCTCGGGTACGAGCAGTACTTC. The rearrangement joins TRBV30 to TRBJ2-7, with 12 bases matching TRBD2. Germline V lookup: CDR1 GTSNPN, CDR2 SVGIG (reference sequence). This CDR3 comprises 17 residues. The V segment lost 2 bases and the J segment 4 bases; nucleotides outside the gene matches: 12.